Following are 25 T cell receptor beta chains from one sample sequenced in a study of blood T cell repertoires in COVID-19. Measured with immunoSEQ multiplex PCR; TCRdb has only the in-frame clones, and not every one. In the table there are fewer than 250,000 clones, around 80% of which are singletons. Sequencing was carried out using peripheral blood. These receptors all stem from a woman in her forties or fifties with acute or convalescent COVID-19.

The chain employs TRBV6-6 and TRBJ1-1, with 7 bases matching TRBD1. With 6 bases clipped from V and 8 bases from J, the junction kept 6 bases outside the gene matches. Germline V gives CDR1 MNHNY, CDR2 SVGAGI (reference sequence). This CDR3 region has 12 residues. The CDR3, as DNA: TGTGCCAGCAGACCAACAGGGGAAGAAGCTTTCTTT. Its translation: CASRPTGEEAFF.

This clone was found once. The CDR3, as DNA: TGCGCCAGCAGCTTCCGGGACACGGACTATGGCTACACCTTC. Protein: CASSFRDTDYGYTF. The chain employs TRBV5-1 and TRBJ1-2; a weak D match, TRBD1 (6 bases). The germline gives CDR1 SGHRS, CDR2 YFSETQ. This CDR3 has 14 amino acids. The V and J ends lost 2 bases and 3 bases respectively, with 11 bases between them.

J is TRBJ1-2 and V is TRBV30; D call uncertain. The CDR3 length is 12 residues. The V gene lost 0 bases and the J gene lost 2 bases, with 4 bases spanning the gap. Germline CDR1 GTSNPN, CDR2 SVGIG (reference sequence). This CDR3 is CAWSVENYGYTF. The CDR3 DNA follows: TGTGCCTGGAGTGTGGAGAACTATGGCTACACCTTC.

This clone was seen a single time. The V call is TRBV7-2, the J call TRBJ2-3; tentatively, D is TRBD2 (5 bases). V dropped 4 bases and J dropped 2 bases, with 19 bases sitting between them. Looked up from germline, CDR1 is SGHTA and CDR2 is FQGNSA. The CDR3 has 17 residues. The CDR3 coding sequence is TGTGCCAGCAGCTCCCCTCGGCAGGCGAGGGCCACAGATACGCAGTATTTT. Its protein is CASSSPRQARATDTQYF.

A word on this clone: An end of the junction does not agree with germline; a read error may underlie this. The chain has TRBV3-1 (or the pseudogene TRBV3-2) and TRBJ2-4, with 10 bases that match TRBD2. The CDR3 has 13 amino acids. Germline V lookup: CDR1 LGHDT, CDR2 YNNKEL (reference sequence). The CDR3 region is CASSQVDSGRVDF. The CDR3 nucleotides read TGTGCCAGCAGCCAAGTTGACAGCGGGAGGGTGGACTTC.

The chain couples TRBV11-2 to TRBJ2-1, with D uncertain. Per the germline V gene, CDR1 is SGHAT and CDR2 is FQNNGV. The V and J ends lost 1 base and 8 bases respectively, with 9 bases between them. This CDR3 contains 13 residues. The CDR3 loop reads CASSLGGGYEQFF. In DNA, the CDR3 is TGTGCCAGCAGCTTAGGTGGCGGTTATGAGCAGTTCTTC.

This chain connects TRBV10-3 to TRBJ2-7; perhaps TRBD1 as D (6 bases). The V end lost 6 bases, the J end lost 6 bases, and 12 bases lay between the germline ends. Germline V gene sequence: CDR1 ENHRY, CDR2 SYGVKD. The CDR3 totals 12 residues. The chain's CDR3 is CAIRREQGEQYF. The DNA for the CDR3 is TGTGCCATCAGAAGGGAACAGGGCGAGCAGTACTTC.

This chain links TRBV9 with TRBJ1-6; 8 nucleotides agree with TRBD1. The trim removed 0 bases at V and 9 bases at J, leaving 8 bases unmatched. The length of the CDR3 is 16 residues. Looked up from germline, CDR1 is SGDLS and CDR2 is YYNGEE. The CDR3 DNA is TGTGCCAGCAGCGTAGGGAATGGGCAGGGGGCTTCACCCCTCCACTTT. The encoded protein is CASSVGNGQGASPLHF.

The gene calls are TRBV24-1 and TRBJ2-6, with D possibly TRBD1 on 5 matching bases. CDR3 length: 16 residues. In germline, CDR1 is KGHDR, CDR2 SFDVKD. The germline V and J ends were trimmed by 3 bases and 3 bases, with 11 bases remaining between them. The CDR3 region has the DNA TGTGCCACCAGTGATCCCAGGGTGGGTGGGGCCAACGTCCTGACTTTC. Amino acid sequence: CATSDPRVGGANVLTF.

This chain links TRBV12-5 with TRBJ2-3, with 10 bases lining up with TRBD2. This CDR3 contains 16 residues. V lost 4 bases and J lost 0; bases outside the gene matches: 4. Germline V gives CDR1 LGHNT, CDR2 FRNRAP. The CDR3 bases are TGTGCTAGTGGTTCGGGACTAGCGACTAGCACAGATACGCAGTATTTT. It is translated as CASGSGLATSTDTQYF.

The chain has TRBV27 and TRBJ2-7; no reliable D call. V was trimmed by 3 bases and J by 4 bases, leaving 13 bases between them. This CDR3 contains 14 residues. Germline lookup yields CDR1 MNHEY and CDR2 SMNVEV (reference sequence). CDR3 in amino acids: CASSLGSAGYEQYF. The CDR3 nucleotides are TGTGCCAGCAGTTTGGGCTCTGCAGGATACGAGCAGTACTTC.

V usage is TRBV4-1 and J usage is TRBJ2-5; D is perhaps TRBD2 (6 bases). The V end was cut by 4 bases, the J end by 5 bases, with 17 bases between. CDR3 length equals 15 residues. From germline, CDR1 is MGHRA and CDR2 YSYEKL. The CDR3 bases are TGCGCCAGCAGCCCGACTAGTAGTACGGGGGAGACCCAGTACTTC. Its protein product is CASSPTSSTGETQYF.

The chain links TRBV27 to TRBJ2-1, with 8 nucleotides matching TRBD1. The CDR3 has 14 amino acids. The V segment lost 3 bases and the J segment 5 bases; nucleotides outside the gene matches: 3. The germline gives CDR1 MNHEY, CDR2 SMNVEV (reference sequence). DNA for the CDR3: TGTGCCAGCAGTTTCGTGACAGGGGACAATGAGCAGTTCTTC. Translating gives CASSFVTGDNEQFF.

The V call is TRBV5-6, the J call TRBJ2-7; the D gene is possibly TRBD2 (6 bases). The germline CDR1 and CDR2 sequences are SGHDT and YYEEEE. Trimming took off 0 bases at V and 6 bases at J, with 7 bases between the two ends. This CDR3 is 12 amino acids long. The CDR3 region is CASSLDGSEQYF. The CDR3 DNA is TGTGCCAGCAGCTTGGACGGGAGCGAGCAGTACTTC.

V usage is TRBV12-5 and J usage is TRBJ2-7, with 8 bases matching TRBD2. The CDR3 consists of 13 residues. Trimming cost V 8 bases and J 5 bases; bases outside gene matches: 8. Germline values: CDR1 LGHNT, CDR2 FRNRAP. In DNA, the CDR3 is TGTGCTAGTTCTCGCGGGGGGTTGGACGAGCAGTACTTC. Translation gives CASSRGGLDEQYF.

V and J are TRBV24-1 and TRBJ2-1; D is possibly TRBD2 (6 bases). CDR1 KGHDR and CDR2 SFDVKD come from the germline V gene. The CDR3 is made up of 14 amino acids. Trimming removed 9 bases at V and 0 bases at J, with 11 bases between. The CDR3, as DNA: TGTGCCACCCAAACTAGCAACTCCTACAATGAGCAGTTCTTC. Amino acids: CATQTSNSYNEQFF.

V gene TRBV10-2 combines with J gene TRBJ1-2, with D possibly matching TRBD1 (5 bases). Germline V gene lookup returns CDR1 WSHSY and CDR2 SAAADI. V was cut by 4 bases and J by 8 bases, with 20 bases left in between. This CDR3 spans 15 amino acids. The CDR3 DNA is TGCGCCAGCAGTGGTGCGACAGCGCCTATCAAGGGCTACACCTTC. Amino acids: CASSGATAPIKGYTF.

Concerning this clone itself: With a much larger clone just one base away, this may be a read error. V usage is TRBV3-1 (or the pseudogene TRBV3-2) and J usage is TRBJ1-1; a weak D match, TRBD1 (6 bases). Trimming removed 4 bases from V and 1 base from J, with 7 bases in between. Germline assignment: CDR1 LGHDT and CDR2 YNNKEL (reference sequence). The CDR3 is 13 residues long. CDR3 in amino acids: CASSRGQNTEAFF. Here the CDR3 DNA reads TGTGCCAGCAGCCGGGGACAGAACACTGAAGCTTTCTTT.

The chain is built from TRBV28 and TRBJ2-1; 8 bases fit TRBD1. Per the germline V gene, CDR1 is MDHEN and CDR2 is SYDVKM. V dropped 2 bases and J dropped 5; count of bases not matched to a gene: 2. This CDR3 is 14 amino acids long. The CDR3 sequence is CASSLRTGNNEQFF. The CDR3, as DNA: TGTGCCAGCAGTTTAAGGACAGGGAACAATGAGCAGTTCTTC.

The chain is built from TRBV7-2 and TRBJ2-1; 7 nucleotides align to TRBD1. There are 12 residues in the CDR3. From germline, CDR1 is SGHTA and CDR2 FQGNSA. Trimming took 5 bases from V and 7 from J; bases not matched to a gene: 2. The CDR3 here is CASSRTGNEQFF. CDR3 in DNA: TGTGCCAGCAGCCGGACAGGTAATGAGCAGTTCTTC.

This chain links TRBV24-1 with TRBJ2-2, with TRBD2 matching 9 bases. There are 16 residues in the CDR3. Germline CDR1 and CDR2: KGHDR and SFDVKD. The trim removed 9 bases at V and 0 bases at J, leaving 7 bases unmatched. This CDR3 reads CATSTSGPANTGELFF. CDR3 DNA sequence: TGTGCCACCTCCACTAGCGGGCCCGCGAACACCGGGGAGCTGTTTTTT.

The chain links TRBV5-1 to TRBJ2-1, with 8 bases identical to TRBD1. V trimming: 4 bases; J trimming: 7 bases; junction bases outside the gene matches: 13. Germline V gene sequence: CDR1 SGHRS, CDR2 YFSETQ. This CDR3 comprises 16 residues. In DNA, the CDR3 is TGCGCCAGCAGCACACACAAGGGACAGGCACGTAATGAGCAGTTCTTC. Protein sequence: CASSTHKGQARNEQFF. Combining the CDR3 with reference TRBV5-1 and TRBJ2-1 gives the whole variable domain KAGVTQTPRYLIKTRGQQVTLSCSPISGHRSVSWYQQTPGQGLQFLFEYFSETQRNKGNFPGRFSGRQFSNSRSEMNVSTLELGDSALYLCASSTHKGQARNEQFFGPGTRLTVL.

CDR3 amino acids: CASSQRTLSGNTIYF. The CDR3 nucleotides read TGTGCCAGCAGCCAAAGGACACTTTCTGGAAACACCATATATTTT. The chain uses TRBV3-1 (or the pseudogene TRBV3-2) and TRBJ1-3; a possible D gene is TRBD1 (5 bases). The CDR3 is made up of 15 amino acids. Germline loops: CDR1 LGHDT, CDR2 YNNKEL (reference sequence). The V gene lost 2 bases and the J gene lost 1 base, with 9 bases spanning the gap.

The chain combines TRBV28 with TRBJ1-4; D gene unclear. V dropped 7 bases and J dropped 7 bases, with 19 bases sitting between them. The CDR3 runs to 15 residues. The germline V gene has CDR1 MDHEN and CDR2 SYDVKM. CDR3 DNA: TGTGCCAGCAACCCCTCCGGGAGATCGGGTGAAAAACTGTTTTTT. It codes for CASNPSGRSGEKLFF.

The V and J genes are TRBV7-7 and TRBJ2-5; possibly TRBD1 for D (8 bases). CDR3 size: 14 residues. Per germline, CDR1 SSHAT and CDR2 FNYEAQ (reference sequence). Trimming shortened V by 5 bases and J by 6 bases, and 16 bases separated the two germline ends. CDR3 DNA sequence: TGTGCCAGCAGCCCCACACAGGGGGGGCAGACCCAGTACTTC. This encodes CASSPTQGGQTQYF. The full variable domain, completed using reference TRBV7-7 and TRBJ2-5, is GAGVSQSPRYKVTKRGQDVTLRCDPISSHATLYWYQQALGQGPEFLTYFNYEAQPDKSGLPSDRFSAERPEGSISTLTIQRTEQRDSAMYRCASSPTQGGQTQYFGPGTRLLVL.